The 32 T cell receptor beta chains below come from one sample, sequenced in a study of identical twins. MiXCR was run by TCRdb on the 5' RACE reads, yielding one entry per CDR3 protein. The repertoire holds nearly 650,000 distinct CDR3 sequences, with less than 9% as singletons. The sample was also linked to a second study, of yellow fever vaccine responses in identical twins.

Sequenced input: PBMCs. The receptor source for this set is a young woman in good health.

This clonotype came up many times. The J gene is TRBJ1-5, the V gene TRBV5-1, with D unclear. The CDR3 is 15 residues long. With 0 bases removed from V and 1 base from J, the gap between germline ends came to 8 bases. Germline CDR1 is SGHRS and CDR2 is YFSETQ. CDR3 protein: CASSLGSPSNQPQHF. The CDR3 coding sequence is TGCGCCAGCAGCTTGGGGTCCCCGAGCAATCAGCCCCAGCATTTT.

The chain has TRBV20-1 and TRBJ1-6; no clear D. The ends were cut back, 3 bases at V and 3 bases at J, with 9 bases in the middle. This CDR3 has 14 residues. Germline CDR1 is DFQATT and CDR2 is SNEGSKA (reference sequence). CDR3 sequence: CSASDVFYNSPLHF. In DNA, the CDR3 is TGCAGTGCTAGCGACGTATTCTATAATTCACCCCTCCACTTT.

In this sample, this clonotype turned up a few times. The chain is built from TRBV28 and TRBJ2-5; D remains unclear. Trimming removed 2 bases at V and 1 base at J, with 8 bases between. Looked up from germline, CDR1 is MDHEN and CDR2 is SYDVKM. There are 14 residues in the CDR3. The CDR3 spells CASSLHGFQETQYF. CDR3 DNA sequence: TGTGCCAGCAGTTTACACGGATTCCAAGAGACCCAGTACTTC. Variable domain in full (rest from reference TRBV28 and TRBJ2-5): DVKVTQSSRYLVKRTGEKVFLECVQDMDHENMFWYRQDPGLGLRLIYFSYDVKMKEKGDIPEGYSVSREKKERFSLILESASTNQTSMYLCASSLHGFQETQYFGPGTRLLVL.

CDR3 residues: CASSPAMLGGETQYF. CDR3 in DNA: TGTGCCAGCTCACCAGCGATGCTGGGTGGGGAGACCCAGTACTTC. The chain uses TRBV18 and TRBJ2-5, with D uncertain. The germline V gene has CDR1 KGHSH and CDR2 LQKENI. Deletions cut 2 bases from V and 5 bases from J, with 15 bases between. This CDR3 contains 15 residues. The full variable domain, rest sourced from reference TRBV18 and TRBJ2-5, is NAGVMQNPRHLVRRRGQEARLRCSPMKGHSHVYWYRQLPEEGLKFMVYLQKENIIDESGMPKERFSAEFPKEGPSILRIQQVVRGDSAAYFCASSPAMLGGETQYFGPGTRLLVL.

There are many counts of this clonotype. The chain combines TRBV20-1 with TRBJ2-2, with D possibly TRBD1 on 5 matching bases. Trimming shortened V by 4 bases and J by 4 bases, and 16 bases separated the two germline ends. Germline lookup yields CDR1 DFQATT and CDR2 SNEGSKA (reference sequence). The CDR3 is 15 amino acids. CDR3 in amino acids: CSATGRAMTTGELFF. Here the CDR3 DNA reads TGCAGTGCTACCGGCAGGGCGATGACCACCGGGGAGCTGTTTTTT.

There are many counts of this clonotype. The chain combines TRBV12-3 or TRBV12-4 with TRBJ1-4; D is ambiguous. This CDR3 has 12 residues. The V end was cut by 6 bases, the J end by 8 bases, with 10 bases between. This chain's CDR3 is CASRGRLEKLFF. CDR3 in DNA: TGTGCCAGCAGGGGTCGTTTGGAAAAACTGTTTTTT.

The chain combines TRBV2 with TRBJ2-1; TRBD2 agrees at 11 bases. The germline gives CDR1 SNHLY, CDR2 FYNNEI. This CDR3 region has 15 residues. V trimming: 7 bases; J trimming: 6 bases; junction bases outside the gene matches: 8. The CDR3 nucleotides are TGTGCCAGCATCAGGGGACTAGCGGAAATCAATGAGCAGTTCTTC. Translating gives CASIRGLAEINEQFF.

The rearrangement links TRBV27 to TRBJ2-1; the D is unclear. Per germline, CDR1 MNHEY and CDR2 SMNVEV (reference sequence). The CDR3 has 15 amino acids. The germline V and J ends were trimmed by 4 bases and 2 bases, with 12 bases remaining between them. CDR3 protein: CASSYADGTYNEQFF. Here the CDR3 DNA reads TGTGCCAGCAGTTACGCGGACGGTACCTACAATGAGCAGTTCTTC.

V usage is TRBV20-1 and J usage is TRBJ1-1; maybe TRBD1 (6 bases). This CDR3 is built from 14 residues. Trimming pared 6 bases from V and 4 bases from J, leaving 18 bases between. Germline loops: CDR1 DFQATT, CDR2 SNEGSKA (reference sequence). CDR3 loop: CSAQIPGAVTEAFF. As DNA, the CDR3 is TGCAGTGCCCAAATTCCAGGGGCGGTCACTGAAGCTTTCTTT.

This clonotype turned up a few times. The chain's CDR3 is CASSLEPTYGYTF. The CDR3 DNA reads TGTGCCAGCAGTTTGGAGCCCACCTATGGCTACACCTTC. The J gene is TRBJ1-2, the V gene TRBV12-3 or TRBV12-4; D unresolved. This CDR3 is 13 amino acids long. Trimming cost V 3 bases and J 4 bases, with 9 bases left between them.

The V and J genes are TRBV3-1 and TRBJ2-1; 9 bases line up with TRBD2. This CDR3 comprises 15 residues. V was pared by 1 base and J by 8 bases, with 6 bases of the junction left unmatched. From germline, CDR1 is LGHDT and CDR2 YNNKEL (reference sequence). CDR3 loop: CASSQVSGGSHEQFF. In nucleotides, the CDR3 is TGTGCCAGCAGCCAAGTCAGCGGGGGGTCCCATGAGCAGTTCTTC.

Only a few counts were recorded for this clonotype. The J gene is TRBJ2-3, the V gene TRBV7-8; 10 nucleotides align to TRBD2. The CDR3 totals 17 residues. After removal of 0 bases from V and 4 bases from J, the junction contained 7 bases not matched to a gene. Germline V gene data show CDR1 as SGHVS and CDR2 as FQNEAQ. The CDR3 coding sequence is TGTGCCAGCAGCTTAGCCCTAGCGGGAGTGTTCGCAGATACGCAGTATTTT. The encoded protein is CASSLALAGVFADTQYF.

This chain connects TRBV4-1 to TRBJ2-7; D possibly corresponds to TRBD1 (6 bases). This CDR3 has 17 amino acids. The germline V gene has CDR1 MGHRA and CDR2 YSYEKL. V was shortened by 4 bases and J by 2 bases, with 21 bases between the two germline ends. The CDR3 DNA reads TGCGCCAGCAGCCGACAAATAACCGGGACACTAACCTACGAGCAGTACTTC. This translates into CASSRQITGTLTYEQYF.

This chain joins TRBV3-1 and TRBJ2-1; 9 bases are a match to TRBD2. The CDR3 extends over 17 amino acids. Trimming took 1 base from V and 1 from J; bases not matched to a gene: 5. In germline, CDR1 is LGHDT, CDR2 YNNKEL (reference sequence). The CDR3 sequence: CASSQGVAGASYNEQFF. CDR3 nucleotide sequence: TGTGCCAGCAGCCAAGGAGTAGCGGGAGCATCCTACAATGAGCAGTTCTTC.

This clonotype was counted between two and nine times. V gene TRBV6-1 combines with J gene TRBJ2-2, with no clear D. The germline gives CDR1 MNHNS, CDR2 SASEGT. V lost 8 bases and J 2 bases, leaving 12 bases between the germline ends. The CDR3 runs 14 residues. CDR3 loop: CASSWLSNTGELFF. Here the CDR3 DNA reads TGTGCCAGCTCATGGCTCTCCAACACCGGGGAGCTGTTTTTT.

In this sample, this clonotype turned up once. One end of the junction fails to match germline, which may point to a read error. The chain links TRBV20-1 to TRBJ1-6; D is unclear. Germline V CDR1 and CDR2: DFQATT, SNEGSKA (reference sequence). This CDR3 has 13 residues. The CDR3 region is CSAIGAMSTPLRF. CDR3 DNA: TGCAGTGCTATCGGTGCCATGTCGACACCCCTCCGCTTT.

V is TRBV7-6 and J is TRBJ2-5, with D possibly matching TRBD1 (6 bases). The CDR3 loop spans 16 amino acids. Looked up from germline, CDR1 is SGHVS and CDR2 is FNYEAQ. Between the trimmed V and J ends, which lost 1 base and 3 bases, there was a span of 15 bases. The CDR3 here is CASSLERPTGKETQYF. In nucleotides, the CDR3 is TGTGCCAGCAGCTTAGAACGGCCGACAGGAAAAGAGACCCAGTACTTC.

This clonotype was observed at least ten times. The DNA of the CDR3 is TGTGCCAGCAGTGAACGGTGGGCTGGGACCGGGGAGCTGTTTTTT. Amino acid sequence: CASSERWAGTGELFF. V usage is TRBV2 and J usage is TRBJ2-2; D ambiguous. The CDR3 runs 15 residues. In germline, CDR1 is SNHLY, CDR2 FYNNEI. V was shortened by 2 bases and J by 5 bases, with 12 bases between the two germline ends.

The chain is built from TRBV4-1 and TRBJ1-1; 10 positions match TRBD1. The CDR3 runs 15 residues. From germline, CDR1 is MGHRA and CDR2 YSYEKL. With V trimmed by 0 bases and J by 6 bases, 4 bases remained unmatched. The CDR3 DNA reads as TGCGCCAGCAGCCAAGATAGGGGGACAGGGGCTGAAGCTTTCTTT. It specifies CASSQDRGTGAEAFF.

For the CDR3, the DNA is TGTGCCAGCAGCTTTGGCCCGGGACTGCTTAATGAAAAACTGTTTTTT. Its translation is CASSFGPGLLNEKLFF. The V and J genes are TRBV7-9 and TRBJ1-4; D possibly corresponds to TRBD1 (5 bases). V was cut by 3 bases and J by 4 bases, with 15 bases left in between. From germline, CDR1 is SEHNR and CDR2 FQNEAQ (reference sequence). This CDR3 contains 16 residues.

This clonotype was recorded a few times. V usage is TRBV12-3 or TRBV12-4 and J usage is TRBJ2-1, with 8 bases matching TRBD2. The ends lost 4 bases at V and 10 bases at J; junction bases unmatched: 12. The CDR3 is made up of 15 amino acids. DNA for the CDR3: TGTGCCAGCAGTTCCCTGGGACTAGTCTTACGGGAGCAGTTCTTC. Protein: CASSSLGLVLREQFF.

The V call is TRBV27, the J call TRBJ2-1; the D gene could be TRBD1 or TRBD2 (5 bases each). The CDR3 contains 15 residues. In germline, CDR1 is MNHEY, CDR2 SMNVEV (reference sequence). Trimming left V 1 base short and J 6 bases short, with 13 bases between. For the CDR3, the DNA is TGTGCCAGCAGTTTATTTTGGGCTGGGACCAATGAGCAGTTCTTC. Its translation: CASSLFWAGTNEQFF.

The chain uses TRBV27 and TRBJ2-7; weak D call: TRBD2 (5 bases). CDR1 and CDR2 (germline): MNHEY, SMNVEV (reference sequence). V lost 5 bases to trimming and J lost 3 bases, with 17 bases between them. CDR3 length: 15 amino acids. The CDR3 here is CASSARGAGSYEQYF. The CDR3 DNA follows: TGTGCCAGCAGTGCTCGGGGAGCCGGCAGCTACGAGCAGTACTTC.

This chain uses TRBV3-1 with TRBJ1-2; D is undetermined. This CDR3 is built from 15 residues. V shed 4 bases and J shed 1 base, with 13 bases lying between them. In germline, CDR1 is LGHDT, CDR2 YNNKEL (reference sequence). CDR3 protein: CASSRNTEHNYGYTF. In DNA form, the CDR3 reads TGTGCCAGCAGCCGTAACACAGAGCATAACTATGGCTACACCTTC.

In this sample, this clonotype turned up many times. The chain has TRBV5-8 and TRBJ2-2; 7 nucleotides agree with TRBD1. This CDR3 region has 16 residues. Germline assignment: CDR1 SGHTS and CDR2 YDEGEE. The ends lost 0 bases at V and 2 bases at J; junction bases unmatched: 4. The CDR3 DNA reads as TGTGCCAGCAGCTTGGTCACAGGGGTTAACACCGGGGAGCTGTTTTTT. Protein sequence: CASSLVTGVNTGELFF. The full variable domain, with the rest looked up from reference TRBV5-8 and TRBJ2-2, is EAGVTQSPTHLIKTRGQQATLRCSPISGHTSVYWYQQALGLGLQFLLWYDEGEERNRGNFPPRFSGRQFPNYSSELNVNALELEDSALYLCASSLVTGVNTGELFFGEGSRLTVL.

The genes are TRBV20-1 and TRBJ2-7; D is perhaps TRBD2 (6 bases). There are 14 residues in the CDR3. The germline V gene has CDR1 DFQATT and CDR2 SNEGSKA (reference sequence). Trimming removed 0 bases from V and 9 bases from J, with 18 bases in between. The CDR3 loop reads CSARDRDFRERQYV. As DNA, the CDR3 is TGCAGTGCTAGAGATCGTGATTTCCGGGAGAGGCAGTACGTC.

This clonotype was seen a handful of times. The V call is TRBV27, the J call TRBJ2-2; D may be TRBD2 (5 bases). V lost 7 bases and J 5 bases, leaving 23 bases between the germline ends. The CDR3 covers 17 residues. Per germline, CDR1 MNHEY and CDR2 SMNVEV (reference sequence). The CDR3 DNA reads TGTGCCAGCACCGAACTGTTGGGGAGAACACCGACCGGGGAGCTGTTTTTT. Amino acids: CASTELLGRTPTGELFF.

This clonotype was observed many times. The gene calls are TRBV29-1 and TRBJ1-3; maybe TRBD1 (5 bases). The germline gives CDR1 SQVTM, CDR2 ANQGSEA. The CDR3 is made up of 14 amino acids. V lost 2 bases, J lost 8 bases, and 16 bases lay in between. CDR3 region: CSVERAGKGDTIYF. CDR3 in DNA: TGCAGCGTTGAAAGGGCAGGGAAAGGTGACACCATATATTTT.

The chain carries TRBV5-1 and TRBJ2-1, with 9 bases aligning to TRBD1. Germline V gene lookup returns CDR1 SGHRS and CDR2 YFSETQ. J gave up 8 bases and V 0 bases, and 0 bases lay outside the gene matches. The CDR3 consists of 13 residues. CDR3 protein: CASSLGDRDEQFF. CDR3 DNA sequence: TGCGCCAGCAGCTTGGGGGACAGGGATGAGCAGTTCTTC.

The chain joins TRBV27 to TRBJ2-7, with 8 bases that match TRBD2. V dropped 8 bases and J dropped 7; count of bases not matched to a gene: 13. Germline-derived CDR1 and CDR2 are MNHEY and SMNVEV (reference sequence). CDR3 length equals 14 residues. CDR3 loop: CASGTGGPGGEQYF. CDR3 sequence (DNA): TGTGCCAGCGGGACGGGAGGGCCCGGGGGGGAGCAGTACTTC.

The genes are TRBV5-6 and TRBJ2-7; D is ambiguous. Deletions cut 0 bases from V and 4 bases from J, with 5 bases between. This CDR3 contains 12 residues. CDR1 and CDR2 from the germline V gene are SGHDT and YYEEEE. The CDR3 bases are TGTGCCAGCAGCTTGGAGAGATACGAGCAGTACGTC. Amino acids: CASSLERYEQYV.

This clonotype was found a few times. The chain recombines TRBV20-1 with TRBJ2-2; D is possibly TRBD1 or TRBD2 (6 bases each). Germline V CDR1 and CDR2: DFQATT, SNEGSKA (reference sequence). V was pared by 0 bases and J by 5 bases, with 25 bases between. The CDR3 has 19 residues. The CDR3 region is CSARDKGGRGPWGTGELFF. CDR3 DNA sequence: TGCAGTGCTAGAGATAAGGGGGGCAGGGGCCCCTGGGGTACCGGGGAGCTGTTTTTT.